The present entry profiles one T cell receptor beta chain with its context. Source study methods: Amplification with reference gene primers provided the estimates of nucleated cell counts. Data came from immunoSEQ multiplex PCR; TCRdb stores just in-frame clones and leaves some out. The D gene and trimming were derived from the DNA, and the V and J assignments and clone size from that table. Seen here are about 140,000 clones, about 91% observed once, and the top ten hold approximately 1.5%. This specimen comes from a study of blood T cell repertoires in COVID-19. Study at large: Donors in the United States, Italy and Spain gave samples during acute or convalescent COVID-19. Sources were T cells, B-cell-depleted T cells, or PBMCs; the material itself was cDNA or gDNA.

V was clipped by 0 bases and J by 1 base, with 7 bases between them. The CDR3 is 15 residues long. Germline V gene data show CDR1 as SGHRS and CDR2 as YFSETQ. The sequencing sample was made of peripheral blood. V is TRBV5-1 and J is TRBJ2-2; a possible D gene is TRBD2 (5 bases). This clonotype originated in an older woman with acute or convalescent COVID-19. CDR3 DNA: TGCGCCAGCAGCTTGGCACTAGGGAACACCGGGGAGCTGTTTTTT. It codes for CASSLALGNTGELFF.